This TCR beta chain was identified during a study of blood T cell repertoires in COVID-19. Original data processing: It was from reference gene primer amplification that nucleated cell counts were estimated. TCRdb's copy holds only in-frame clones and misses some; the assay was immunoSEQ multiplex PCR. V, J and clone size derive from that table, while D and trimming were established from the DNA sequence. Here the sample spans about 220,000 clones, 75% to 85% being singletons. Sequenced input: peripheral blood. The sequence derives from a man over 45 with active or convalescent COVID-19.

CDR3 nucleotide sequence: TGTGCCAGCAGCTTACATGCGACCGGGGAGCTGTTTTTT. Encoded protein: CASSLHATGELFF. The chain couples TRBV7-2 to TRBJ2-2; D unresolved. The CDR3 runs to 13 residues. V was trimmed by 2 bases and J by 5 bases, leaving 6 bases between them. Germline-derived CDR1 and CDR2 are SGHTA and FQGNSA.